This is a list of T cell receptor beta chains from one sample in a study of shared clonotypes between healthy human individuals. This table comes from immunoSEQ multiplex PCR, and its TCRdb copy is limited to in-frame clones, with some not included. The table lists 2 million to 2.5 million clones, about 95% of them singletons. The sample comprised naive CD8+ T cells sorted from blood. The receptors shown here come from a man younger than 35 in good health. Both conserved end residues are part of each CDR3. The order of the fields is D gene, clone size, V gene, J gene, CDR3 DNA, CDR3 protein. A D gene is named only where the DNA matches it firmly. Clone size is not always given. Where it is, it says once, few, many or a class for expanded clones.

NA	NA	TRBV30	TRBJ1-1	TGTGCCTGGACCTTGGGAGGGGGAACTGAAGCTTTCTTT	CAWTLGGGTEAFF
NA	NA	TRBV7-9	TRBJ2-1	TGTGCCAGCAGCTTCAGCCAGGGGTTGGGCAATGAGCAGTTCTTC	CASSFSQGLGNEQFF
NA	once	TRBV7-6	TRBJ2-2	TGTGCCAGCAGCTTATCCGGGGGTCCCACCGGGGAGCTGTTTTTT	CASSLSGGPTGELFF
NA	NA	TRBV11-2	TRBJ2-1	TGTGCCAGCAGCCCAGGACTAGAGCAGTTCTTC	CASSPGLEQFF
NA	NA	TRBV5-1	TRBJ2-6	TGCGCCAGCAGGAATGACGGTGGGTCTGGGGCCAACGTCCTGACTTTC	CASRNDGGSGANVLTF
NA	NA	TRBV27	TRBJ1-3	TGTGCCAGCCAAGACGGAAACTCTGGAAACACCATATATTTT	CASQDGNSGNTIYF
TRBD1	NA	TRBV13	TRBJ2-7	TGTGCCAGCAGCTACCCGGACAGGGTTGAGCAGTACTTC	CASSYPDRVEQYF
NA	NA	TRBV10-2	TRBJ1-1	TGCGCCAGCAGTGAGTCCCCGGGCGGGACGAACACTGAAGCTTTCTTT	CASSESPGGTNTEAFF
NA	NA	TRBV12-5	TRBJ2-5	TGTGCTAGTGGTTTGATAAGAGAGACCCAGTACTTC	CASGLIRETQYF
TRBD2	NA	TRBV9	TRBJ2-1	TGTGCCAGCAGCGTAGAAGGGACTAGCGTCGGTGAGCAGTTCTTC	CASSVEGTSVGEQFF